This passage covers 14 T cell receptor beta chains from one sample sequenced in a study of cytomegalovirus exposure and HLA in healthy donors (dated by TCRdb to 2015 to 2018). Receptors were amplified or captured by the immunoSEQ multiplex PCR assay. A mixture of 60 forward primers for TCR Vbeta segments and 13 reverse primers for TCR Jbeta segments was used in the multiplex PCR. TCRdb holds this immuneACCESS table with in-frame rearrangements only. Some clones are missing; in checked studies, unresolved V genes explain under half, and the rest has no known cause. This sample gives some 89,000 clones in total; 85% of them show up just once. Around 7% of the sample comes from the top ten. What was sequenced was PBMCs. The receptors were gathered from a man between 35 and 55 years old in good health and CMV-seropositive.

The DNA for the CDR3 is TGTGCCAGCAGCTTATCGGGGGGGGGATACGAGCAGTACTTC. It yields the protein CASSLSGGGYEQYF. V and J are TRBV7-8 and TRBJ2-7; 8 bases are a match to TRBD2. The CDR3 covers 14 residues. V trimming: 2 bases; J trimming: 4 bases; junction bases outside the gene matches: 4. Germline CDR1 is SGHVS and CDR2 is FQNEAQ.

The chain combines TRBV6-5 with TRBJ2-5, with D hard to call. Germline values: CDR1 MNHEY, CDR2 SVGAGI. V lost 6 bases, J lost 7 bases, and 18 bases lay in between. The CDR3 totals 14 residues. For the CDR3, the DNA is TGTGCCAGCAGCCTTTCGACGGGTTTCGGGACCCAGTACTTC. It is translated as CASSLSTGFGTQYF.

This rearrangement joins TRBV19 to TRBJ2-7, with D possibly TRBD2 on 5 matching bases. CDR3 length: 15 amino acids. In germline, CDR1 is LNHDA, CDR2 SQIVND (reference sequence). With 0 bases removed from V and 5 bases from J, the gap between germline ends came to 14 bases. The chain's CDR3 is CASSIDGGRIDEQYF. Here the CDR3 DNA reads TGTGCCAGTAGTATAGATGGAGGCAGAATAGACGAGCAGTACTTC.

This sequence joins TRBV7-2 and TRBJ1-2; D perhaps matches TRBD1 (5 bases). The CDR3 consists of 16 residues. Trimming left V 5 bases short and J 1 base short, with 17 bases between. Per the germline V gene, CDR1 is SGHTA and CDR2 is FQGNSA. Here the CDR3 reads CASSPQTGWGNYGYTF. CDR3 DNA sequence: TGTGCCAGCAGCCCTCAAACAGGATGGGGTAACTATGGCTACACCTTC. Full variable domain (remainder filled in from reference TRBV7-2 and TRBJ1-2): GAGVSQSPSNKVTEKGKDVELRCDPISGHTALYWYRQSLGQGLEFLIYFQGNSAPDKSGLPSDRFSAERTGGSVSTLTIQRTQQEDSAVYLCASSPQTGWGNYGYTFGSGTRLTVV.

The table lists this clone with a count of one. The J gene is TRBJ2-3, the V gene TRBV28; TRBD1 aligns across 12 bases. CDR3 size: 17 residues. Trimming at V came to 3 bases and at J to 1 base, leaving 5 bases not matched to a gene. CDR1 MDHEN and CDR2 SYDVKM come from the germline V gene. DNA of the CDR3: TGTGCCAGCAGTTTCGGGACAGGGGGCGGAGGCACAGATACGCAGTATTTT. This sequence encodes CASSFGTGGGGTDTQYF.

The table lists this clone with a count of one. J is TRBJ1-6 and V is TRBV7-8; D unclear. The length of the CDR3 is 14 residues. Germline V gene sequence: CDR1 SGHVS, CDR2 FQNEAQ. Trimming cost V 6 bases and J 7 bases, with 13 bases left between them. CDR3 nucleotides: TGTGCCAGCAGGCCGGGTCGGGGAAATTCACCCCTCCACTTT. Protein sequence: CASRPGRGNSPLHF.

V and J are TRBV5-1 and TRBJ2-5; TRBD1 aligns across 7 bases. Matching the DNA end better, TRBJ2-7 makes the J call doubtful. The CDR3 spans 14 residues. Per the germline V gene, CDR1 is SGHRS and CDR2 is YFSETQ. The CDR3 DNA sequence: TGCGCCAGCAGAACACAGGGGAGCTCCTACGAGCAGTACTTC. Translated, it gives CASRTQGSSYEQYF.

The rearrangement joins TRBV28 to TRBJ1-1; D may be TRBD1 (6 bases). This CDR3 spans 15 amino acids. CDR1 and CDR2 from the germline V gene are MDHEN and SYDVKM. With 2 bases removed from V and 2 bases from J, the gap between germline ends came to 12 bases. The CDR3: CASSLRQGRNTEAFF. The CDR3 nucleotides read TGTGCCAGCAGTTTAAGGCAGGGGAGAAACACTGAAGCTTTCTTT.

The rearrangement joins TRBV5-4 to TRBJ2-1, with 12 bases lining up with TRBD2. The length of the CDR3 is 17 residues. Losses at the gene ends were 0 bases for V and 8 bases for J; bases not matched to a gene: 9. CDR1 is SGHNT, CDR2 YYREEE, per germline (reference sequence). The CDR3 region is CASSLVKSSGGADEQFF. The CDR3 DNA reads as TGTGCCAGCAGCTTGGTTAAATCTAGCGGGGGGGCCGATGAGCAGTTCTTC.

CDR3 sequence reads: CASSSPQAGRSPLHF. CDR3 bases: TGTGCCAGCAGTTCTCCCCAGGCGGGGAGATCACCCCTCCACTTT. The chain has TRBV2 and TRBJ1-6, with D hard to call. CDR3 length: 15 residues. Trimming stripped 5 bases from V and 10 bases from J, with 18 bases between. The germline gives CDR1 SNHLY, CDR2 FYNNEI. Using reference TRBV2 and TRBJ1-6 for the parts outside the CDR3, the full variable domain is EPEVTQTPSHQVTQMGQEVILRCVPISNHLYFYWYRQILGQKVEFLVSFYNNEISEKSEIFDDQFSVERPDGSNFTLKIRSTKLEDSAMYFCASSSPQAGRSPLHFGNGTRLTVT.

The rearrangement uses TRBV6-5 and TRBJ1-2, with 7 nucleotides matching TRBD1. Germline-derived CDR1 and CDR2 are MNHEY and SVGAGI. The CDR3 covers 14 residues. Germline trimming cut 4 bases from V and 4 bases from J; bases unmatched to any gene: 6. The DNA for the CDR3 is TGTGCCAGCAGTTCACCCGGGACAGCCTATGGCTACACCTTC. The encoded protein is CASSSPGTAYGYTF.

This sequence joins TRBV6-5 and TRBJ2-2, with D perhaps TRBD2 (6 bases). Germline loops: CDR1 MNHEY, CDR2 SVGAGI. V dropped 8 bases and J dropped 0 bases, with 13 bases sitting between them. The CDR3 has 15 amino acids. In DNA, the CDR3 is TGTGCCAGCGTGGAGAGGACTACGAACACCGGGGAGCTGTTTTTT. Protein product: CASVERTTNTGELFF.

The gene calls are TRBV7-9 and TRBJ2-1; TRBD2 might be the D (5 bases). Germline assignment: CDR1 SEHNR and CDR2 FQNEAQ (reference sequence). This CDR3 is built from 18 residues. Deletions cut 1 base from V and 8 bases from J, with 24 bases between. As DNA, the CDR3 is TGTGCCAGCAGCTTAGTTGGCGAAGGACCTGGTCTGCGGGATGAGCAGTTCTTC. It specifies CASSLVGEGPGLRDEQFF.

For the CDR3, the DNA is TGTGCCAGTAGTGTGACTAGCGGTGGTCTTCTCTCCAATGAGCAGTTCTTC. Translated, it gives CASSVTSGGLLSNEQFF. The J gene is TRBJ2-1, the V gene TRBV19, with 9 bases identical to TRBD2. The CDR3 is 17 amino acids. CDR1 and CDR2 (germline): LNHDA, SQIVND (reference sequence). The V segment lost 5 bases and the J segment 6 bases; nucleotides outside the gene matches: 14.